This T cell receptor (beta chain) was identified during a study of shared clonotypes between healthy human individuals. Turning to the study itself: The study drew on a couple of women and a few men aged 18 to 49 as donors.

TCRdb's copy holds only in-frame clones and misses some; the assay was immunoSEQ multiplex PCR. Of 950,000 to 1,100,000 clones listed, around 82% are singletons. Notes on this clone: The antigen is undetermined.

Study-wide points: Genetic and exposure-history diversity was limited by the few donors.

Material: memory CD4+ T cells from PBMCs. The sample's subset: CD45RA-negative fraction. The sequence came from a man aged 18 to 35 in good health. Some clones in this sample may be carry-over from other donors' samples.

DNA of the CDR3: TGTGCCAGCAGCTCCCCTATGGTGGGCGCAAATCGTGAAGCTTTCTTT. Encoded protein: CASSSPMVGANREAFF. The chain employs TRBV28 and TRBJ1-1, with D unresolved. The germline CDR1 and CDR2 sequences are MDHEN and SYDVKM. Trimming took 6 bases from V and 7 from J, leaving 24 bases between them. The CDR3 extends over 16 amino acids.